The clone carrying this TCR beta chain has a count of ten or more. Its target is not known. Unique molecular identifiers featured in how the TCRbeta library was prepared. One entry per CDR3 protein results from TCRdb running MiXCR on the PCR reads. Among around 300,000 distinct CDR3 sequences listed, about 7.3% were seen once. Germline V gene lookup returns CDR1 LNHNV and CDR2 YYDKDF (reference sequence). CDR3 length: 16 residues. V was clipped by 0 bases and J by 6 bases; unmatched bases: 7. These data belong to a study of T-cell reconstitution after alpha-beta-depleted transplantation in children. Study-wide findings and caveats: Roughly two months post-transplant, alpha-beta T cells reportedly originated from several hundred graft clones that had expanded. Surviving recipient T cells and intrathymic progenitors accounted for some patients' high TCRbeta diversity at day 60. At the one-year point after transplant, T-cell counts and TCRbeta diversity were found to come mostly from T cells that had been newly produced.

Sequencing was performed on peripheral blood, taken 360 days after TCRalphabeta/CD19-depleted stem cell transplant. V gene TRBV15 combines with J gene TRBJ1-5, with 8 bases matching TRBD1. This clonotype originated in a female patient between 2 and 15 years old who had a stem cell transplant for Fanconi anemia, so the T cells may come from the graft donor. The CDR3 DNA reads as TGTGCCACCAGCAGAGATAATCCGGACAGGGCTCAGCCCCAGCATTTT. Amino acid sequence: CATSRDNPDRAQPQHF.